One and the same sample provided the 7 T cell receptor beta chains below, sequenced in a study of TIL therapy for anti-PD-1-resistant metastatic lung cancer. Noted time point: pre-treatment sample, taken before nivolumab and TIL therapy. The libraries were made with immunoSEQ v3. Libraries were prepared by immunoSEQ multiplex PCR; TCRdb keeps only in-frame clonotypes and omits some of them. The sample shows more than 9,500 clones, approximately 80% of them seen only once. The material was blood, obtained at baseline. These receptors were taken from a person aged 25 to 79 with non-small cell lung cancer.

This clone was found a few times. The V and J genes are TRBV7-3 and TRBJ2-7; TRBD1 matches at 12 bases. V lost 0 bases, J lost 4 bases, and 1 base stayed unmatched. CDR1 is SGHTA, CDR2 FQGTGA, per germline. The CDR3 runs 15 residues. In DNA form, the CDR3 reads TGTGCCAGCAGCTTAACGGGACAGGGGGCTTACGAGCAGTACTTC. Its protein is CASSLTGQGAYEQYF.

This clone was seen more than once but under ten times. V gene TRBV6-4 combines with J gene TRBJ1-5; unclear D gene. V shed 7 bases and J shed 5 bases, with 15 bases lying between them. CDR3 length: 14 residues. The germline V gene has CDR1 MRHNA and CDR2 SNTAGT. The CDR3: CASMTSGGHQPQHF. The CDR3 DNA is TGTGCCAGCATGACTAGCGGCGGCCATCAGCCCCAGCATTTT.

The chain is built from TRBV6-1 and TRBJ1-1, with unresolved D. The CDR3 is made up of 13 amino acids. Germline CDR1 MNHNS, CDR2 SASEGT. The CDR3 sequence is CTTRESANTEAFF. DNA of the CDR3: TGTACCACTAGGGAGTCAGCGAACACTGAAGCTTTCTTT.

This chain links TRBV19 with TRBJ1-1; 7 bases are shared with TRBD1. Unmatched junction bases numbered 6, after V lost 1 base and J lost 1 base. Germline lookup yields CDR1 LNHDA and CDR2 SQIVND (reference sequence). The CDR3 is 16 amino acids. In DNA, the CDR3 is TGTGCCAGTAGTATAGGACAGGGTGGTCGGAACACTGAAGCTTTCTTT. This encodes CASSIGQGGRNTEAFF.

The V and J genes are TRBV28 and TRBJ1-5; perhaps TRBD1 as D (6 bases). The CDR3 is made up of 14 amino acids. Germline-derived CDR1 and CDR2 are MDHEN and SYDVKM. V shed 1 base and J shed 7 bases, with 11 bases lying between them. The CDR3 DNA follows: TGTGCCAGCAGTTTATCGGCGGGGGCCCAGCCCCAGCATTTT. Residues: CASSLSAGAQPQHF. Using reference TRBV28 and TRBJ1-5 for the parts outside the CDR3, the full variable domain is DVKVTQSSRYLVKRTGEKVFLECVQDMDHENMFWYRQDPGLGLRLIYFSYDVKMKEKGDIPEGYSVSREKKERFSLILESASTNQTSMYLCASSLSAGAQPQHFGDGTRLSIL.

The genes are TRBV9 and TRBJ1-5; perhaps TRBD1 as D (5 bases). Germline V gives CDR1 SGDLS, CDR2 YYNGEE. Between the trimmed V and J ends, which lost 0 bases and 6 bases, there was a span of 10 bases. The CDR3 consists of 14 residues. The CDR3 DNA follows: TGTGCCAGCAGCGTAGGGGGGTCGGGTCAGCCCCAGCATTTT. Translated, it gives CASSVGGSGQPQHF.

The chain recombines TRBV5-1 with TRBJ2-5, with 9 bases that match TRBD1. Germline assignment: CDR1 SGHRS and CDR2 YFSETQ. Trimming cost V 1 base and J 2 bases; bases outside gene matches: 3. This CDR3 has 15 amino acids. The CDR3 sequence is CASSLMTGGQETQYF. The CDR3 region has the DNA TGCGCCAGCAGCTTGATGACAGGGGGACAAGAGACCCAGTACTTC.